Presented here are 9 T cell receptor beta chains from one specimen sequenced in a study of cytomegalovirus exposure and HLA in healthy donors. The PCR had 60 Vbeta and 13 Jbeta primers. Sequencing used immunoSEQ multiplex PCR; TCRdb keeps in-frame clones, though not all of them. The data hold 150,000 to 200,000 clones, with 60% to 80% observed a single time. The sample taken for sequencing was PBMCs. The source of these receptors is a man younger than 35 in good health and CMV-seropositive.

This clone appeared once. This chain connects TRBV7-8 to TRBJ2-5; 7 nucleotides line up with TRBD2. V shed 7 bases and J 2 bases; nucleotides not matched to a gene: 7. The germline CDR1 and CDR2 sequences are SGHVS and FQNEAQ. CDR3 length: 14 amino acids. CDR3 nucleotide sequence: TGTGCCAGCACCCTAGGGGAGGGTCAAGAGACCCAGTACTTC. Its protein product is CASTLGEGQETQYF.

Sample share makes this clone medium-sized. The chain has TRBV6-5 and TRBJ1-5; 9 positions agree with TRBD1. Germline V lookup: CDR1 MNHEY, CDR2 SVGAGI. Trimming took 6 bases from V and 3 from J; bases not matched to a gene: 3. The CDR3 sequence is 14 residues long. CDR3 DNA sequence: TGTGCCAGCAGGAGGACAGGGGACAATCAGCCCCAGCATTTT. Its translation is CASRRTGDNQPQHF.

The chain recombines TRBV7-9 with TRBJ2-1, with D hard to call. Germline V gene data show CDR1 as SEHNR and CDR2 as FQNEAQ (reference sequence). The V gene lost 1 base and the J gene lost 14 bases, with 12 bases spanning the gap. The CDR3 totals 12 residues. DNA of the CDR3: TGTGCCAGCAGCTTAGGGGCCCCATCGGAGTTCTTC. It specifies CASSLGAPSEFF.

J is TRBJ1-4 and V is TRBV7-9; D call uncertain. The CDR3 consists of 16 residues. V was pared by 4 bases and J by 3 bases, with 15 bases between. CDR1 SEHNR and CDR2 FQNEAQ come from the germline V gene (reference sequence). This CDR3 is CASSSRRGSPNEKLFF. The DNA for the CDR3 is TGTGCCAGCAGCTCTCGGCGAGGGTCACCTAATGAAAAACTGTTTTTT.

Notes on this clone: Sequence at one end of the junction differs from germline and may be a read error. The rearrangement joins TRBV7-7 to TRBJ2-1; 15 nucleotides align to TRBD2. This CDR3 region has 18 residues. Per germline, CDR1 SSHAT and CDR2 FNYEAQ (reference sequence). The CDR3 nucleotides are TGTGCTAGCAGCTTACGGACTAGCGGGAGGGCCGGATACAATGAGCAGTTCTTC. This translates into CASSLRTSGRAGYNEQFF.

The chain carries TRBV13 and TRBJ1-2; D not certain. This CDR3 region has 15 residues. V was pared by 0 bases and J by 4 bases, with 12 bases between. Germline lookup yields CDR1 PRHDT and CDR2 FYEKMQ (reference sequence). The CDR3 DNA is TGTGCCAGCAGCTTAGGGGGAGCCCGAACCTATGGCTACACCTTC. Translating it yields CASSLGGARTYGYTF.

This clone was counted a few times. The chain combines TRBV5-6 with TRBJ2-5, with 7 bases lining up with TRBD2. The CDR3 is 13 amino acids. The V and J ends lost 2 bases and 3 bases, in that order; junction bases with no gene match: 1. From germline, CDR1 is SGHDT and CDR2 YYEEEE. CDR3 amino acids: CASSFRGEETQYF. The DNA of the CDR3 is TGTGCCAGCAGCTTCCGGGGGGAAGAGACCCAGTACTTC.

The rearrangement uses TRBV19 and TRBJ1-2; 10 bases agree with TRBD1. The germline V gene has CDR1 LNHDA and CDR2 SQIVND (reference sequence). The CDR3 covers 15 residues. J lost 2 bases, V lost 4 bases, and 4 bases had no gene match. The CDR3 coding sequence is TGTGCCAGTAGTAATCGGGACAGGGGAAACTATGGCTACACCTTC. Translation gives CASSNRDRGNYGYTF.

V and J are TRBV29-1 and TRBJ1-1, with D uncertain. The CDR3 loop spans 13 amino acids. Trimming cost V 4 bases and J 3 bases, with 12 bases left between them. Germline V CDR1 and CDR2: SQVTM, ANQGSEA. CDR3 nucleotides: TGCAGCGTTGTCTTGAGTCGGGACACTGAAGCTTTCTTT. Translating gives CSVVLSRDTEAFF.